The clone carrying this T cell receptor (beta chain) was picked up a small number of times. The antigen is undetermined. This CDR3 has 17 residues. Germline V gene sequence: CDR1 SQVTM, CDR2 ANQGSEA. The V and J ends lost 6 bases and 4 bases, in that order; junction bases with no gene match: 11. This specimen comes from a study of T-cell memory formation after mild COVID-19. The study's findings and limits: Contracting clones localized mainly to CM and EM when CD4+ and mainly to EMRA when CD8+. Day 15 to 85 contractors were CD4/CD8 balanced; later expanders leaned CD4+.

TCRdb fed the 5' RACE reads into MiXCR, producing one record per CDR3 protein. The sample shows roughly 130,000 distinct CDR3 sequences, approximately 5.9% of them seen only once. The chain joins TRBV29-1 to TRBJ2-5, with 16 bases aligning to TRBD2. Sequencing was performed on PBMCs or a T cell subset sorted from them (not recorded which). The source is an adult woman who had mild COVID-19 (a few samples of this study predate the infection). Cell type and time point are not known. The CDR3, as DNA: TGCAGCGTCAACCCGGGACTAGCGGGAGGGCCGAGAGAGACCCAGTACTTC. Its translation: CSVNPGLAGGPRETQYF.